The entry below describes one TCR beta chain. Its target is unknown. The data belong to a study of CD8+ T cells in alopecia areata. Study summary: Tofacitinib continued for 6 to 18 months and was then withheld for 6 months.

Germline CDR1 is MRHNA and CDR2 is SNTAGT. The CDR3 consists of 16 residues. Deletions cut 9 bases from V and 5 bases from J, with 22 bases between. The treatment denotes: oral pan-JAK inhibitor, 5-10 mg twice daily. Extraction and reverse transcription of RNA yielded cDNA as the sequencing template. Only in-frame clones appear in the TCRdb table, and some are missing; sequencing was by immunoSEQ multiplex PCR. The sample consists of 85,000 to 110,000 clones, under 90% of them appearing once. Study-wide findings and caveats: In scalp and blood during tofacitinib, many expanded lesional clones persisted. Alphabeta T cells residing in normal skin are also sequenced in scalp samples.

This chain links TRBV6-4 with TRBJ2-2, with no clear D. The clonotype comes from a human donor with alopecia areata. The sample consisted of CD8+ T cells sorted from blood, taken at week 34, from a patient treated with tofacitinib. CDR3: CASPFPRQQITGELFF. CDR3 coding DNA: TGTGCCAGTCCCTTTCCCCGGCAGCAAATAACCGGGGAGCTGTTTTTT.